Following are 16 T cell receptor beta chains from one sample sequenced in a study of T-cell memory formation after mild COVID-19. TCRdb recomputed calls from the 5' RACE reads with MiXCR, one row per CDR3 protein. This table has about 140,000 distinct CDR3 sequences, more than 13% appearing once. The sample was PBMCs or a T cell subset sorted from them (not recorded which). The receptors stem from an adult woman who had mild COVID-19 (a few samples of this study predate the infection). Cell type and time point are not known.

The chain recombines TRBV5-1 with TRBJ2-7, with 8 bases lining up with TRBD2. The CDR3 extends over 14 amino acids. Germline V gene data show CDR1 as SGHRS and CDR2 as YFSETQ. The V segment lost 5 bases and the J segment 5 bases; nucleotides outside the gene matches: 9. The CDR3 DNA reads as TGCGCCAGCAGACCGGGACTAGAGACTAACGAGCAGTACTTC. Translating it yields CASRPGLETNEQYF.

This clonotype has a handful of counts. For the CDR3, the DNA is TGTGCCAGCAGCTTGCCCGCGACGGGAGACTCCTACAATGAGCAGTTCTTC. This translates into CASSLPATGDSYNEQFF. The rearrangement links TRBV7-8 to TRBJ2-1; D might be TRBD2 (6 bases). CDR3 length equals 17 residues. Trimming removed 3 bases from V and 0 bases from J, with 15 bases in between. Germline V gene data show CDR1 as SGHVS and CDR2 as FQNEAQ.

V is TRBV5-1 and J is TRBJ1-1, with TRBD1 matching 7 bases. Trimming took 2 bases from V and 1 from J; bases not matched to a gene: 8. The CDR3 loop spans 16 amino acids. Germline-derived CDR1 and CDR2 are SGHRS and YFSETQ. CDR3 region: CASSFSAEGANTEAFF. The CDR3 DNA follows: TGCGCCAGCAGCTTTTCCGCCGAGGGGGCGAACACTGAAGCTTTCTTT. The whole variable domain, filled in from reference TRBV5-1 and TRBJ1-1, reads KAGVTQTPRYLIKTRGQQVTLSCSPISGHRSVSWYQQTPGQGLQFLFEYFSETQRNKGNFPGRFSGRQFSNSRSEMNVSTLELGDSALYLCASSFSAEGANTEAFFGQGTRLTVV.

The rearrangement joins TRBV10-3 to TRBJ2-1; D ambiguous. Trimming cost V 2 bases and J 5 bases, with 4 bases left between them. Germline-derived CDR1 and CDR2 are ENHRY and SYGVKD. The CDR3 length is 12 residues. This CDR3 reads CAISERDNEQFF. CDR3 sequence (DNA): TGTGCCATCAGTGAGCGGGACAATGAGCAGTTCTTC.

The V and J genes are TRBV4-2 and TRBJ2-7; D is undetermined. Deletions cut 0 bases from V and 0 bases from J, with 9 bases between. The CDR3 extends over 15 amino acids. Germline V gene lookup returns CDR1 LGHNA and CDR2 YNFKEQ. CDR3 residues: CASSQDPGNSYEQYF. DNA for the CDR3: TGTGCCAGCAGCCAAGATCCGGGCAACTCCTACGAGCAGTACTTC.

Here the CDR3 reads CATSSPRGGTVNTEAFF. CDR3 DNA sequence: TGTGCCACCAGCAGTCCTAGGGGGGGGACAGTGAACACTGAAGCTTTCTTT. The chain is built from TRBV15 and TRBJ1-1, with 7 bases matching TRBD1. Looked up from germline, CDR1 is LNHNV and CDR2 is YYDKDF (reference sequence). The trim removed 3 bases at V and 0 bases at J, leaving 10 bases unmatched. This CDR3 comprises 17 residues.

The genes are TRBV5-1 and TRBJ2-7; D is perhaps TRBD2 (5 bases). Trimming took 1 base from V and 3 from J, leaving 14 bases between them. CDR3 size: 15 residues. Germline V gene lookup returns CDR1 SGHRS and CDR2 YFSETQ. Written as DNA, the CDR3 is TGCGCCAGCAGCTTGAACAGAGGGCCCTACTACGAGCAGTACTTC. It translates to CASSLNRGPYYEQYF.

J is TRBJ2-1 and V is TRBV7-9, with D possibly being TRBD1 or TRBD2 (5 bases each). The length of the CDR3 is 15 residues. CDR1 SEHNR and CDR2 FQNEAQ come from the germline V gene (reference sequence). V dropped 5 bases and J dropped 8 bases, with 19 bases sitting between them. The CDR3 DNA follows: TGTGCCAGCAGCGCTCCGGGACCATTAATCGATGAGCAGTTCTTC. This codes for CASSAPGPLIDEQFF.

There are a few counts of this clonotype. J is TRBJ1-2 and V is TRBV12-3 or TRBV12-4; D gene uncertain. The CDR3 has 14 amino acids. V shed 3 bases and J shed 5 bases, with 13 bases lying between them. Here the CDR3 DNA reads TGTGCCAGCAGTTTCCCGGGGTCCCCTTATGGCTACACCTTC. Translating gives CASSFPGSPYGYTF.

This clonotype has just a few counts. The chain is built from TRBV5-1 and TRBJ2-3; 10 positions agree with TRBD2. J gave up 2 bases and V 4 bases, and 7 bases lay outside the gene matches. Germline-derived CDR1 and CDR2 are SGHRS and YFSETQ. The CDR3 sequence is 16 residues long. The CDR3 region is CASSLKAGGTTDTQYF. Here the CDR3 DNA reads TGCGCCAGCAGCCTCAAAGCGGGAGGGACCACAGATACGCAGTATTTT.

J is TRBJ1-1 and V is TRBV30; 7 bases map to TRBD1. This CDR3 contains 16 residues. Trimming cost V 0 bases and J 1 base; bases outside gene matches: 8. From germline, CDR1 is GTSNPN and CDR2 SVGIG (reference sequence). The CDR3 loop reads CAWSVQGTRGNTEAFF. The CDR3 nucleotides are TGTGCCTGGAGTGTACAGGGGACGCGTGGGAACACTGAAGCTTTCTTT.

The chain employs TRBV15 and TRBJ2-7; TRBD1 agrees at 10 bases. Losses at the gene ends were 2 bases for V and 5 bases for J; bases not matched to a gene: 6. CDR3 length: 15 amino acids. Germline values: CDR1 LNHNV, CDR2 YYDKDF (reference sequence). CDR3 DNA: TGTGCCACCAGCAGATCGGGGACAGGGGTGGACGAGCAGTACTTC. As protein: CATSRSGTGVDEQYF.

This clonotype was recorded at least ten times. The DNA for the CDR3 is TGTGCCAGCAGCTTATTCAGGTCCTACGAGCAGTACTTC. Protein product: CASSLFRSYEQYF. The V gene is TRBV7-3, the J gene TRBJ2-7; no definite D call. The V end was cut by 2 bases, the J end by 1 base, with 6 bases between. CDR3 length: 13 amino acids. Germline V gives CDR1 SGHTA, CDR2 FQGTGA.

The chain has TRBV4-1 and TRBJ2-7; D unresolved. The CDR3 covers 11 residues. V was shortened by 3 bases and J by 7 bases, with 7 bases between the two germline ends. Germline V gene lookup returns CDR1 MGHRA and CDR2 YSYEKL. CDR3 amino acids: CASSHLGEQYF. CDR3 nucleotides: TGCGCCAGCAGCCATTTGGGGGAGCAGTACTTC.

This clonotype was counted a few times. CDR3 nucleotides: TGTGCCACCAGTGACCCCCACGCGACAGGTGACTACACAGATACGCAGTATTTT. Translating gives CATSDPHATGDYTDTQYF. This rearrangement joins TRBV24-1 to TRBJ2-3; TRBD1 might be the D (6 bases). Germline loops: CDR1 KGHDR, CDR2 SFDVKD. V lost 4 bases and J lost 2, with 21 bases in between. This CDR3 is built from 18 residues.

This clonotype turned up a few times. V gene TRBV27 combines with J gene TRBJ1-1; D remains ambiguous. This CDR3 spans 14 amino acids. The V and J ends lost 6 bases and 1 base respectively, with 12 bases between them. Germline loops: CDR1 MNHEY, CDR2 SMNVEV (reference sequence). The CDR3 DNA reads TGTGCCAGCAGCCCATTTGATGGGAACACTGAAGCTTTCTTT. Encoded protein: CASSPFDGNTEAFF.